This T cell receptor beta chain was recorded in a study of cytomegalovirus exposure and HLA in healthy donors. Study outcomes and limitations: Cytomegalovirus association was assigned to about 150 TCR beta chains.

Germline-derived CDR1 and CDR2 are MNHEY and SVGAGI. CDR3 length equals 14 residues. V dropped 5 bases and J dropped 4; count of bases not matched to a gene: 6. This clone came up a few times. Its antigen remains unknown. The assay was immunoSEQ multiplex PCR, and TCRdb's table has in-frame clones only and misses some. This table has some 130,000 clones, approximately 87% appearing once. This TCR was sampled from a young woman in good health and CMV-seropositive. This rearrangement joins TRBV6-5 to TRBJ1-2; 8 nucleotides match TRBD1. Sequencing used PBMCs. CDR3 in amino acids: CASSAQGAGYGYTF. The CDR3 bases are TGTGCCAGCAGTGCTCAGGGGGCTGGCTATGGCTACACCTTC.